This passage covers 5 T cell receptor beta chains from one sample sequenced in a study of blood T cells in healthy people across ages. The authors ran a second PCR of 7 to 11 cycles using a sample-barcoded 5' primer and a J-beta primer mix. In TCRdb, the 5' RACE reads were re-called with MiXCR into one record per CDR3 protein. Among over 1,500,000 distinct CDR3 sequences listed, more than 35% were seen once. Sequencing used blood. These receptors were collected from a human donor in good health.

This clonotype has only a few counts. DNA for the CDR3: TGTGCCACCAGCAAGGACCTTTTCTCCTACGAGCAGTACTTC. It yields the protein CATSKDLFSYEQYF. The chain joins TRBV15 to TRBJ2-7; D is unclear. V lost 4 bases and J 0 bases, leaving 10 bases between the germline ends. There are 14 residues in the CDR3. In germline, CDR1 is LNHNV, CDR2 YYDKDF (reference sequence).

The CDR3 DNA reads as TGTGCCAGCAGGGTGGCGGGACGGTTGAAAGAGACCCAGTACTTC. Its translation: CASRVAGRLKETQYF. The chain combines TRBV21-1 with TRBJ2-5; the table's D gene call, TRBD2, was not cross checked with the DNA. TRBV21-1 is tagged as a pseudogene. The CDR3 runs to 15 residues.

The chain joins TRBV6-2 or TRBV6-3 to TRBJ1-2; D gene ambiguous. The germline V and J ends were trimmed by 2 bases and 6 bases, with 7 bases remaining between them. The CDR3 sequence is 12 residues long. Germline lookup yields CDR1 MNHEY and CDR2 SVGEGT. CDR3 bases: TGTGCCAGCAGTTACATTCGAAATGGCTACACCTTC. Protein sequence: CASSYIRNGYTF.

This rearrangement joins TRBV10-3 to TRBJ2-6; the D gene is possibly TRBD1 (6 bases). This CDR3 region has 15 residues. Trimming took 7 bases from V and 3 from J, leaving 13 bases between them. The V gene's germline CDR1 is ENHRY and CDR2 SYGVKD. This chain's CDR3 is CAITRGAYGANVLTF. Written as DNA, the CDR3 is TGTGCCATCACCAGGGGAGCTTATGGGGCCAACGTCCTGACTTTC.

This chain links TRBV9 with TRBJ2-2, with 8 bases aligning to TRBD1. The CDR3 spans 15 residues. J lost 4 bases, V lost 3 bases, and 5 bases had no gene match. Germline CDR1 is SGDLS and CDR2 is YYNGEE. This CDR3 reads CASSADRAGTGELFF. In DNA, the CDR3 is TGTGCCAGCAGCGCGGACAGGGCGGGCACCGGGGAGCTGTTTTTT.